The 26 T cell receptor beta chains listed next were all sequenced from one sample in a study of blood T cell repertoires in COVID-19. Sequencing was performed with immunoSEQ multiplex PCR; in TCRdb, only in-frame clones are kept and a portion is missing. The sample lists approximately 150,000 clones; roughly 84% were seen once. The sample was PBMCs or T cells enriched from blood (not recorded which). The receptors were gathered from an older man who had been exposed to COVID-19.

The chain has TRBV28 and TRBJ2-2; TRBD2 matches at 14 bases. Germline V gives CDR1 MDHEN, CDR2 SYDVKM. Losses at the gene ends were 6 bases for V and 7 bases for J; bases not matched to a gene: 10. The CDR3 covers 17 residues. The CDR3 is CASSPGTSGSFGGELFF. CDR3 coding DNA: TGTGCCAGCAGCCCAGGGACTAGCGGGAGTTTTGGCGGGGAGCTGTTTTTT.

The rearrangement uses TRBV9 and TRBJ2-2; no reliable D call. The ends were cut back, 1 base at V and 8 bases at J, with 15 bases in the middle. CDR1 and CDR2 (germline): SGDLS, YYNGEE. The CDR3 has 15 amino acids. The CDR3 sequence: CASSVSPLETGELFF. CDR3 nucleotides: TGTGCCAGCAGCGTATCTCCTCTTGAGACTGGGGAGCTGTTTTTT.

The chain recombines TRBV11-2 with TRBJ2-3; 11 bases fit TRBD2. Germline loops: CDR1 SGHAT, CDR2 FQNNGV. This CDR3 has 15 amino acids. V trimming: 3 bases; J trimming: 4 bases; junction bases outside the gene matches: 3. The CDR3 protein is CASSLLAGGADTQYF. CDR3 DNA: TGTGCCAGCAGCTTGCTAGCGGGAGGAGCAGATACGCAGTATTTT.

This clone is a singleton in its sample. The chain joins TRBV27 to TRBJ2-7; 9 bases map to TRBD2. With 4 bases clipped from V and 3 bases from J, the junction kept 7 bases outside the gene matches. The CDR3 covers 15 residues. Germline V CDR1 and CDR2: MNHEY, SMNVEV (reference sequence). This CDR3 reads CASSSRAGGSYEQYF. The CDR3 region has the DNA TGTGCCAGCAGTTCGAGAGCGGGAGGAAGCTACGAGCAGTACTTC.

CDR3 residues: CATTHDRDQSSGNTIYF. CDR3 nucleotide sequence: TGTGCCACCACCCACGACAGGGATCAGAGCTCTGGAAACACCATATATTTT. The chain is built from TRBV15 and TRBJ1-3; 7 bases agree with TRBD1. The V gene's germline CDR1 is LNHNV and CDR2 YYDKDF (reference sequence). J was trimmed by 0 bases and V by 7 bases; bases with no gene match: 12. The CDR3 extends over 17 amino acids.

The chain has TRBV9 and TRBJ1-5; D possibly corresponds to TRBD1 (6 bases). This CDR3 is built from 12 residues. V dropped 0 bases and J dropped 9 bases, with 7 bases sitting between them. Germline CDR1 and CDR2: SGDLS and YYNGEE. The CDR3 bases are TGTGCCAGCAGCGTAGAACAGGGGCCCCAGCATTTT. It yields the protein CASSVEQGPQHF.

The rearrangement links TRBV4-2 to TRBJ1-1; tentative D call: TRBD1 (6 bases). The CDR3 length is 15 residues. The germline CDR1 and CDR2 sequences are LGHNA and YNFKEQ. With 1 base removed from V and 6 bases from J, the gap between germline ends came to 15 bases. CDR3 sequence: CASSQVSAGVPEAFF. The CDR3 DNA follows: TGTGCCAGCAGCCAAGTATCTGCAGGGGTCCCTGAAGCTTTCTTT.

The rearrangement joins TRBV6-5 to TRBJ2-7; maybe TRBD2 (6 bases). CDR1 is MNHEY, CDR2 SVGAGI, per germline. Trimming stripped 2 bases from V and 6 bases from J, with 17 bases between. The CDR3 spans 15 residues. CDR3 residues: CASSYSAGRSGEQYF. The CDR3 DNA sequence: TGTGCCAGCAGTTACAGTGCGGGGAGATCTGGCGAGCAGTACTTC.

The chain couples TRBV5-1 to TRBJ2-1, with 7 bases matching TRBD2. Germline values: CDR1 SGHRS, CDR2 YFSETQ. J gave up 9 bases and V 5 bases, and 17 bases lay outside the gene matches. The length of the CDR3 is 16 residues. The CDR3 coding sequence is TGCGCCAGCAGTTTTCGCGCTAGCGGTCAAGTTCTTGAGCAGTTCTTC. Translated, it gives CASSFRASGQVLEQFF. Full variable domain (missing parts from reference TRBV5-1 and TRBJ2-1): KAGVTQTPRYLIKTRGQQVTLSCSPISGHRSVSWYQQTPGQGLQFLFEYFSETQRNKGNFPGRFSGRQFSNSRSEMNVSTLELGDSALYLCASSFRASGQVLEQFFGPGTRLTVL.

The chain has TRBV6-5 and TRBJ2-4; 8 bases agree with TRBD2. Germline V gives CDR1 MNHEY, CDR2 SVGAGI. V shed 6 bases, J shed 8 bases, and the junction held 12 bases outside the gene matches. CDR3 length: 15 amino acids. CDR3 sequence (DNA): TGTGCCAGCAGACTTACTAGCGGCCCAGACGACATTCAGTACTTC. Its protein is CASRLTSGPDDIQYF.

This clone appeared a few times. The V gene is TRBV18, the J gene TRBJ1-6; the D gene is possibly TRBD1 (5 bases). Trimming removed 2 bases from V and 3 bases from J, with 5 bases in between. The CDR3 length is 14 residues. Per germline, CDR1 KGHSH and CDR2 LQKENI. This chain's CDR3 is CASSPTGYNSPLHF. CDR3 DNA sequence: TGTGCCAGCTCACCAACAGGCTATAATTCACCCCTCCACTTT.

The J gene is TRBJ1-6, the V gene TRBV3-1 (or the pseudogene TRBV3-2), with D unresolved. Germline assignment: CDR1 LGHDT and CDR2 YNNKEL (reference sequence). Trimming took off 0 bases at V and 7 bases at J, with 7 bases between the two ends. CDR3 length: 14 residues. The CDR3 DNA is TGTGCCAGCAGCCAAGAAGGCAGGAATTCACCCCTCCACTTT. Protein product: CASSQEGRNSPLHF.

The rearrangement uses TRBV21-1 and TRBJ2-7; TRBD2 reflects the table's D call only, with no check against the DNA. TRBV21-1 represents a pseudogene. This CDR3 region has 14 residues. The CDR3 nucleotides are TGTGCCAGCCGCCTTTTCCGGACTTTTCGGGAGCAGTACTTC. Translating it yields CASRLFRTFREQYF.

The V call is TRBV4-1, the J call TRBJ1-4, with D unclear. This CDR3 contains 15 residues. V gave up 4 bases and J gave up 8 bases, with 17 bases separating them. Germline CDR1 MGHRA, CDR2 YSYEKL. The CDR3 is CASSPPGRPEEKLFF. The CDR3 DNA sequence: TGCGCCAGCAGCCCCCCCGGGAGGCCGGAGGAAAAACTGTTTTTT.

The chain has TRBV9 and TRBJ1-2, with no clear D. Trimming cost V 1 base and J 8 bases, with 9 bases left between them. Per germline, CDR1 SGDLS and CDR2 YYNGEE. The CDR3 has 12 residues. CDR3: CASSVLGEGYTF. The CDR3 DNA is TGTGCCAGCAGCGTATTGGGAGAGGGCTACACCTTC.

The chain is built from TRBV27 and TRBJ1-1; D might be TRBD1 (6 bases). The germline gives CDR1 MNHEY, CDR2 SMNVEV (reference sequence). CDR3 size: 14 residues. The V end lost 6 bases, the J end lost 4 bases, and 15 bases lay between the germline ends. CDR3 DNA sequence: TGTGCCAGCAGGCCAGGGGCCTGGGGCACTGAAGCTTTCTTT. Its translation: CASRPGAWGTEAFF.

The chain recombines TRBV5-5 with TRBJ2-7; TRBD1 matches at 7 bases. With 0 bases clipped from V and 4 bases from J, the junction kept 10 bases outside the gene matches. This CDR3 comprises 16 residues. Per the germline V gene, CDR1 is SGHKS and CDR2 is YYEKEE (reference sequence). CDR3 residues: CASSLGEGANEYEQYF. The CDR3 nucleotides are TGTGCCAGCAGCTTGGGTGAGGGGGCAAACGAATACGAGCAGTACTTC.

The CDR3 DNA sequence: TGTGCCAGCAGCGGGACTTCCCCCTCTACCAAGCAGTACTTC. This gives the protein CASSGTSPSTKQYF. V is TRBV7-6 and J is TRBJ2-7; TRBD2 is a possible D gene (6 bases). V was pared by 5 bases and J by 8 bases, with 19 bases between. CDR1 and CDR2 (germline): SGHVS, FNYEAQ. CDR3 length: 14 amino acids.

The chain carries TRBV28 and TRBJ2-2; TRBD1 aligns across 10 bases. The CDR3 is made up of 15 amino acids. Looked up from germline, CDR1 is MDHEN and CDR2 is SYDVKM. After removal of 4 bases from V and 6 bases from J, the junction contained 5 bases not matched to a gene. Here the CDR3 reads CASSSTGGAAGELFF. Written as DNA, the CDR3 is TGTGCCAGCAGTTCGACAGGGGGCGCCGCCGGGGAGCTGTTTTTT.

The chain carries TRBV18 and TRBJ2-3; D is ambiguous. Germline V lookup: CDR1 KGHSH, CDR2 LQKENI. The CDR3 runs 16 residues. V was shortened by 5 bases and J by 2 bases, with 17 bases between the two germline ends. The CDR3 nucleotides are TGTGCCAGCTCAGCTTCAATCCAAACTCCCACAGATACGCAGTATTTT. Protein product: CASSASIQTPTDTQYF.

The chain has TRBV11-2 and TRBJ1-1; D unresolved. Germline-derived CDR1 and CDR2 are SGHAT and FQNNGV. V lost 0 bases to trimming and J lost 11 bases, with 10 bases between them. This CDR3 has 12 residues. The CDR3 loop reads CASSLDPSRAFF. The CDR3 DNA is TGTGCCAGCAGCTTAGATCCGTCCAGGGCTTTCTTT.

Of note for this clone: A junction boundary mismatches the germline segment, possibly from a read error. Other DNA variants within this sample encode the same CDR3. The chain is built from TRBV19 and TRBJ1-1; D is unclear. The germline V gene has CDR1 LNHDA and CDR2 SQIVND (reference sequence). CDR3 size: 14 residues. This CDR3 reads CASSIGVFNTEAFF. The CDR3 nucleotides read TGTGCTAGTAGTATCGGAGTCTTTAACACTGAAGCTTTCTTT.

V gene TRBV5-1 combines with J gene TRBJ1-1, with a weak D call TRBD1 (6 bases). V was clipped by 4 bases and J by 0 bases, with 13 bases between them. The CDR3 totals 15 residues. Germline CDR1 is SGHRS and CDR2 is YFSETQ. The CDR3 region has the DNA TGCGCCAGCAGCCCGGAGGGGGGGATGAACACTGAAGCTTTCTTT. Translating it yields CASSPEGGMNTEAFF. Looking up the rest from reference TRBV5-1 and TRBJ1-1 gives the full variable domain: KAGVTQTPRYLIKTRGQQVTLSCSPISGHRSVSWYQQTPGQGLQFLFEYFSETQRNKGNFPGRFSGRQFSNSRSEMNVSTLELGDSALYLCASSPEGGMNTEAFFGQGTRLTVV.

This clone was recorded once. The V call is TRBV2, the J call TRBJ1-5, with D hard to call. Trimming shortened V by 8 bases and J by 6 bases, and 17 bases separated the two germline ends. Germline V gene lookup returns CDR1 SNHLY and CDR2 FYNNEI. The CDR3 has 14 residues. DNA of the CDR3: TGTGCCAGCTATGAGGAGGAGGTTGGTCAGCCCCAGCATTTT. Translation: CASYEEEVGQPQHF.

This chain joins TRBV9 and TRBJ2-1; TRBD2 agrees at 8 bases. The CDR3 runs 15 residues. With 5 bases clipped from V and 8 bases from J, the junction kept 12 bases outside the gene matches. Per germline, CDR1 SGDLS and CDR2 YYNGEE. The CDR3 spells CASSVVAGWLHEQFF. The CDR3, as DNA: TGTGCCAGCAGTGTCGTAGCGGGATGGCTTCATGAGCAGTTCTTC.

This CDR3 is CASSYSGTSQPQHF. The CDR3 coding sequence is TGTGCCAGCAGTTACTCTGGGACTAGTCAGCCCCAGCATTTT. J is TRBJ1-5 and V is TRBV6-2 or TRBV6-3; possible D gene TRBD1, 5 bases. Trimming took off 0 bases at V and 6 bases at J, with 9 bases between the two ends. The CDR3 has 14 amino acids. Germline values: CDR1 MNHEY, CDR2 SVGEGT.